The table lists the clone carrying this TCR beta chain with many counts. Its antigen remains unidentified. This sample is part of a study of blood T cells in healthy people across ages. Study conclusions and caveats: Diversity of TCR beta per million T cells declined in a roughly linear way with age.

Combining a sample-barcoded 5' primer with a J-beta primer mix, a second PCR ran for roughly 7 to 11 cycles. Sequencing recovered at least 3 million CDR3-containing paired-end reads from each sample. MiXCR, applied by TCRdb to the 5' RACE reads, yields one record per CDR3 protein. This table has approximately 800,000 distinct CDR3 sequences, under 40% appearing once. The sample consisted of blood. This TCR was recovered from a man aged 18 to 35 in good health.

The CDR3 bases are TGCGCCAGCAGCCAAAGGACATCCGAATCCTCTGGGGCCAACGTCCTGACTTTC. Translated: CASSQRTSESSGANVLTF. The chain joins TRBV4-1 to TRBJ2-6; TRBD1 is a possible D gene (5 bases). The CDR3 covers 18 residues. V lost 2 bases to trimming and J lost 0 bases, with 14 bases between them. CDR1 is MGHRA, CDR2 YSYEKL, per germline.